These 17 T cell receptor beta chains share one sample of origin, sequenced in a study of long-term antiretroviral therapy in people with HIV. Runs used v3.0 of the immunoSEQ assay and were done at survey level. Assay: immunoSEQ multiplex PCR; the TCRdb copy retains only in-frame clones and omits some. Found here are under 30,000 clones, over 85% of them singletons; the top ten hold 2.2%. The sequenced sample was unsorted PBMCs, obtained around 4.7 years after starting antiretroviral therapy. All receptors come from a woman aged 50 to 65 with HIV.

This clone has more than one count but fewer than ten. The gene calls are TRBV7-9 and TRBJ1-2; D unresolved. Germline lookup yields CDR1 SEHNR and CDR2 FQNEAQ (reference sequence). The CDR3 contains 14 residues. The ends were cut back, 5 bases at V and 3 bases at J, with 13 bases in the middle. The CDR3 loop is CASSPPWGDYGYTF. The DNA for the CDR3 is TGTGCCAGCAGCCCACCTTGGGGAGACTATGGCTACACCTTC.

The genes are TRBV6-1 and TRBJ1-5; no firm D call. The V end was cut by 4 bases, the J end by 1 base, with 8 bases between. From germline, CDR1 is MNHNS and CDR2 SASEGT. CDR3 length equals 14 residues. In DNA form, the CDR3 reads TGTGCCAGCAGTGTCTGGGGAAGCAATCAGCCCCAGCATTTT. Translation: CASSVWGSNQPQHF.

This rearrangement joins TRBV5-1 to TRBJ2-1; D remains unclear. This CDR3 is 16 amino acids long. Germline V gene lookup returns CDR1 SGHRS and CDR2 YFSETQ. The ends were cut back, 0 bases at V and 0 bases at J, with 10 bases in the middle. CDR3 in DNA: TGCGCCAGCAGCTTGGAGGGCCCGAGCTCCTACAATGAGCAGTTCTTC. This translates into CASSLEGPSSYNEQFF.

The chain carries TRBV5-1 and TRBJ2-5; tentative D call: TRBD1 (6 bases). The CDR3 covers 15 residues. Trimming removed 1 base from V and 5 bases from J, with 15 bases in between. Germline loops: CDR1 SGHRS, CDR2 YFSETQ. The CDR3 nucleotides are TGCGCCAGCAGCTTGATGAGGGGGAGCGGCGAGACCCAGTACTTC. Encoded protein: CASSLMRGSGETQYF.

The chain employs TRBV2 and TRBJ1-5, with TRBD1 as a possible D gene (6 bases). The V end was cut by 3 bases, the J end by 3 bases, with 15 bases between. This CDR3 contains 16 residues. CDR1 is SNHLY, CDR2 FYNNEI, per germline. The CDR3 DNA reads TGTGCCAGCAGTGACCCCGGGGGGGCTCTCAATCAGCCCCAGCATTTT. Residues: CASSDPGGALNQPQHF.

The CDR3 region is CASSFRAGDTIQYF. The CDR3 coding sequence is TGTGCCAGCAGCTTTCGAGCGGGAGATACCATTCAGTACTTC. J is TRBJ2-4 and V is TRBV7-2; 8 bases align to TRBD2. The CDR3 totals 14 residues. CDR1 is SGHTA and CDR2 is FQGNSA in the germline V gene. Losses at the gene ends were 3 bases for V and 9 bases for J; bases not matched to a gene: 7.

The chain has TRBV27 and TRBJ2-1; either TRBD1 or TRBD2 may supply D (5 bases each). This CDR3 spans 17 amino acids. V was pared by 4 bases and J by 0 bases, with 16 bases between. Germline V gives CDR1 MNHEY, CDR2 SMNVEV (reference sequence). DNA of the CDR3: TGTGCCAGCAGTTCCCGGGGTGAGGGGAGCTCCTACAATGAGCAGTTCTTC. Translating gives CASSSRGEGSSYNEQFF.

This clone was found once. This chain joins TRBV7-8 and TRBJ1-1, with a tentative D call TRBD1 (5 bases). The CDR3 spans 14 residues. Germline CDR1 is SGHVS and CDR2 is FQNEAQ. Trimming took off 1 base at V and 5 bases at J, with 11 bases between the two ends. CDR3 region: CASSLDGGRTEAFF. CDR3 nucleotide sequence: TGTGCCAGCAGCTTAGACGGGGGGAGGACTGAAGCTTTCTTT.

This sequence joins TRBV7-2 and TRBJ2-7; D is undetermined. CDR1 is SGHTA, CDR2 FQGNSA, per germline. V lost 5 bases to trimming and J lost 5 bases, with 7 bases between them. The CDR3 contains 11 residues. The CDR3 nucleotides are TGTGCCAGCAGCCTCTGGGACGAGCAGTACTTC. Translating it yields CASSLWDEQYF.

CDR3 region: CASSPQGSTDTQYF. CDR3 DNA sequence: TGTGCCAGCTCACCTCAGGGTAGCACAGATACGCAGTATTTT. The V gene is TRBV18, the J gene TRBJ2-3, with D perhaps TRBD1 (5 bases). Germline values: CDR1 KGHSH, CDR2 LQKENI. V shed 3 bases and J shed 0 bases, with 7 bases lying between them. This CDR3 has 14 amino acids.

This clone appeared a single time. V gene TRBV10-3 combines with J gene TRBJ2-1, with a tentative D call TRBD2 (6 bases). Germline CDR1 reads ENHRY; CDR2 reads SYGVKD. The CDR3 runs 14 residues. Trimming shortened V by 2 bases and J by 3 bases, and 8 bases separated the two germline ends. The CDR3 spells CAISERENYNEQFF. CDR3 bases: TGTGCCATCAGTGAGCGGGAGAACTACAATGAGCAGTTCTTC.

The genes are TRBV6-5 and TRBJ1-5; D unresolved. This CDR3 has 15 residues. Germline CDR1 is MNHEY and CDR2 is SVGAGI. Trimming cost V 6 bases and J 0 bases, with 12 bases left between them. CDR3 in amino acids: CASRRDGYSNQPQHF. The CDR3 bases are TGTGCCAGCAGGCGCGACGGGTATAGCAATCAGCCCCAGCATTTT.

The rearrangement uses TRBV5-1 and TRBJ2-5, with 9 positions matching TRBD2. Germline CDR1 SGHRS, CDR2 YFSETQ. The length of the CDR3 is 16 residues. The V and J ends lost 0 bases and 0 bases, in that order; junction bases with no gene match: 3. The CDR3 sequence is CASSLVASGNQETQYF. In nucleotides, the CDR3 is TGCGCCAGCAGCTTGGTAGCTAGCGGGAACCAAGAGACCCAGTACTTC.

This clone was seen a handful of times. The rearrangement links TRBV5-1 to TRBJ2-7, with D unresolved. CDR1 is SGHRS and CDR2 is YFSETQ in the germline V gene. The CDR3 is 10 residues long. V dropped 6 bases and J dropped 5 bases, with 6 bases sitting between them. CDR3 sequence (DNA): TGCGCCAGCAAAACCGACGAGCAGTACTTC. Its translation: CASKTDEQYF.

The rearrangement joins TRBV19 to TRBJ1-3; 7 nucleotides line up with TRBD1. J lost 4 bases, V lost 6 bases, and 3 bases had no gene match. CDR1 and CDR2 (germline): LNHDA, SQIVND (reference sequence). The CDR3 runs 13 residues. CDR3 nucleotide sequence: TGTGCCAGTAGCCTGGGACAGGGAAACACCATATATTTT. This codes for CASSLGQGNTIYF.

The chain uses TRBV27 and TRBJ2-7, with 11 bases identical to TRBD2. The CDR3 length is 16 residues. J was trimmed by 5 bases and V by 0 bases; bases with no gene match: 6. Germline assignment: CDR1 MNHEY and CDR2 SMNVEV (reference sequence). The CDR3 region is CASSLSLLAGVDEQYF. CDR3 sequence (DNA): TGTGCCAGCAGTTTATCGTTACTAGCGGGAGTTGACGAGCAGTACTTC.

The chain links TRBV6-1 to TRBJ2-1, with a possible D match to TRBD2 (5 bases). This CDR3 is 18 amino acids long. Trimming removed 1 base from V and 0 bases from J, with 16 bases in between. Per the germline V gene, CDR1 is MNHNS and CDR2 is SASEGT. The CDR3 DNA sequence: TGTGCCAGCAGTGAAGACGGGGAAGAGTGGAGCTCCTACAATGAGCAGTTCTTC. Translated: CASSEDGEEWSSYNEQFF.